The present entry profiles one T cell receptor (beta chain) with its context. The data originate from a study of blood T cell repertoires in COVID-19. Overall study: There were acute and convalescent COVID-19 samples, and they came from the United States, Italy and Spain. The analysed material was cDNA or gDNA that came from T cells, B-cell-depleted T cells, or PBMCs.

In the original workflow: By means of reference gene primer amplification, nucleated cell counts were estimated. Data came from immunoSEQ multiplex PCR; TCRdb stores just in-frame clones and leaves some out. The V and J calls and clone size are taken from that table; D and trimming were inferred from the DNA. The sample has 100,000 or so clones, roughly 87% seen once. Per the germline V gene, CDR1 is SGHRS and CDR2 is YFSETQ. Between the trimmed V and J ends, which lost 9 bases and 10 bases, there was a span of 20 bases. The CDR3 spans 14 residues. The sequencing sample was made of peripheral blood. V and J are TRBV5-1 and TRBJ1-6; maybe TRBD1 (6 bases). The clonotype was recovered from a young man in a cohort sampled during active COVID-19. CDR3 sequence: CATRVNRVRSPLHF. CDR3 DNA: TGCGCCACCAGAGTGAACAGGGTAAGATCACCCCTCCACTTT.